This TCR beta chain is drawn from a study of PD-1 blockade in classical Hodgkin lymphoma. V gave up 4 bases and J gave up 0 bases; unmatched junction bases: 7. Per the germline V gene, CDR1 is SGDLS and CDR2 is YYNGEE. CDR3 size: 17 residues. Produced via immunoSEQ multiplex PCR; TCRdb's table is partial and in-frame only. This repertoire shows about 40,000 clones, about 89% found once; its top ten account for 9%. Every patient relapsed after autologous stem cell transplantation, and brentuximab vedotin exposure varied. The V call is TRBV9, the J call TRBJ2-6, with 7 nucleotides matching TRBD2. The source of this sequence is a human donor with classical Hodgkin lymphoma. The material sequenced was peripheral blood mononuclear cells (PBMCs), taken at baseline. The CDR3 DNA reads TGTGCCAGCAGCCCAGGGAGGGCCGACTCTGGGGCCAACGTCCTGACTTTC. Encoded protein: CASSPGRADSGANVLTF.